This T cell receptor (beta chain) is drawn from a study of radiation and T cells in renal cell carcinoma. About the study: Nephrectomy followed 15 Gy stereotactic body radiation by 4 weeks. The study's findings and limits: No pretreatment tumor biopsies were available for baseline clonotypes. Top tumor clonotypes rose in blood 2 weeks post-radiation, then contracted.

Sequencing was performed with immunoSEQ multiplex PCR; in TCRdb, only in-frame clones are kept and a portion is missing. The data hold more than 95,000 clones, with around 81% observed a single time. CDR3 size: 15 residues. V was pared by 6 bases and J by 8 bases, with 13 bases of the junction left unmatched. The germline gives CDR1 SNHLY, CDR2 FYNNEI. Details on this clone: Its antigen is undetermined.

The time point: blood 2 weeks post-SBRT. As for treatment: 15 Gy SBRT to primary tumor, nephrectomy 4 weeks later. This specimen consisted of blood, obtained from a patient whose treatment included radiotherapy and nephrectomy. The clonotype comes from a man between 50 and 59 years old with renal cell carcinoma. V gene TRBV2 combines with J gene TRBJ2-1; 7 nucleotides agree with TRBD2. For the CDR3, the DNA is TGTGCCAGCAGCCCCGGTCTAGCGGCCGTAGATGAGCAGTTCTTC. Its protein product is CASSPGLAAVDEQFF.